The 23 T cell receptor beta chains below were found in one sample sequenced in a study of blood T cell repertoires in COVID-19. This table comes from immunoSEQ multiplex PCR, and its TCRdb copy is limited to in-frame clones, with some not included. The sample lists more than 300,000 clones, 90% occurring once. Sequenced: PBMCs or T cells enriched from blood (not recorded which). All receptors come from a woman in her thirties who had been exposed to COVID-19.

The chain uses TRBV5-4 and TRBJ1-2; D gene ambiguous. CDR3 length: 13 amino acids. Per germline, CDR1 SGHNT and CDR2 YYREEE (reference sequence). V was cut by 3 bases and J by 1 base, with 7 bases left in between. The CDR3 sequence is CASSSQNNYGYTF. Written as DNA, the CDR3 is TGTGCCAGCAGCTCTCAGAATAACTATGGCTACACCTTC.

CDR3: CASSYSPGVNTEAFF. CDR3 nucleotide sequence: TGTGCCAGCAGTTACTCTCCAGGGGTGAACACTGAAGCTTTCTTT. The J gene is TRBJ1-1, the V gene TRBV6-5; possibly TRBD1 for D (6 bases). Germline V gene lookup returns CDR1 MNHEY and CDR2 SVGAGI. CDR3 size: 15 residues. The germline V and J ends were trimmed by 0 bases and 0 bases, with 8 bases remaining between them.

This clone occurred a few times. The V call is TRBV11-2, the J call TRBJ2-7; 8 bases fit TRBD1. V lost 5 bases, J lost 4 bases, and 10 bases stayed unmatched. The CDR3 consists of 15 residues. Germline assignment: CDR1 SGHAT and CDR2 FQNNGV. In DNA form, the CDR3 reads TGTGCCAGCAGCGCTGGACAGGGCATCGGATACGAGCAGTACTTC. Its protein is CASSAGQGIGYEQYF.

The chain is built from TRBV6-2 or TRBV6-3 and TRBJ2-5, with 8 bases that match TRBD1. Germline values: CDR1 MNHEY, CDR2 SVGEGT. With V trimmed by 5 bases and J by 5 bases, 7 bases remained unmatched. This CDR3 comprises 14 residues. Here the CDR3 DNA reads TGTGCCAGCAGTGCCAGGGGGCCGGAGGAGACCCAGTACTTC. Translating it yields CASSARGPEETQYF.

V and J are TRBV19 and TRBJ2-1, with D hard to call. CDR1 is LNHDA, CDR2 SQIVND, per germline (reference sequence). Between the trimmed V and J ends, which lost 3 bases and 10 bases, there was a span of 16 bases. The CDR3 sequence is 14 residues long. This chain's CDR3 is CASSIPHSSSEQFF. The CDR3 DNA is TGTGCCAGTAGTATCCCCCACAGCAGCAGCGAGCAGTTCTTC.

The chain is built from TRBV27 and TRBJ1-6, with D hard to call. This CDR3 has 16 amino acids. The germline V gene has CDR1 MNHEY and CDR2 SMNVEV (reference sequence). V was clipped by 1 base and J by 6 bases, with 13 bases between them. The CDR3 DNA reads TGTGCCAGCAGTTTATTTTCGGGAGGTGGTAATTCACCCCTCCACTTT. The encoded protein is CASSLFSGGGNSPLHF.

The CDR3 DNA reads TGTGCCAGCAGTGAATCTGCTTATAGCTCCTACAATGAGCAGTTCTTC. Protein: CASSESAYSSYNEQFF. The chain joins TRBV25-1 to TRBJ2-1; no definite D call. Trimming cost V 1 base and J 0 bases, with 10 bases left between them. CDR1 and CDR2 from the germline V gene are MGHDK and SYGVNS. This CDR3 contains 16 residues. Full variable domain (remainder filled in from reference TRBV25-1 and TRBJ2-1): EADIYQTPRYLVIGTGKKITLECSQTMGHDKMYWYQQDPGMELHLIHYSYGVNSTEKGDLSSESTVSRIRTEHFPLTLESARPSHTSQYLCASSESAYSSYNEQFFGPGTRLTVL.

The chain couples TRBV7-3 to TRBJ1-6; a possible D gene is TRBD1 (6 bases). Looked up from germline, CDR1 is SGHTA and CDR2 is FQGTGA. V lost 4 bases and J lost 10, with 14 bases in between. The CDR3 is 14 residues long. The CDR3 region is CASSSGTPFSPLHF. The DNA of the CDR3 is TGTGCCAGCAGCTCCGGGACACCATTCTCACCCCTCCACTTT.

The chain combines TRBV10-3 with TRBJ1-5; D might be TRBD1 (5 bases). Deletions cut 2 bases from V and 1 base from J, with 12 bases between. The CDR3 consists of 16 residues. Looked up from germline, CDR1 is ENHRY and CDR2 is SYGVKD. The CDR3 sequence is CAISEGTRHSNQPQHF. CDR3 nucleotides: TGTGCCATCAGTGAGGGGACTAGACACAGCAATCAGCCCCAGCATTTT.

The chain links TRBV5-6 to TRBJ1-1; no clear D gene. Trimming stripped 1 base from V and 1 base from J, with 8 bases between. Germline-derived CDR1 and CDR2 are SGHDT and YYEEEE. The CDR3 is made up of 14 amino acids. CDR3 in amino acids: CASSLPGRNTEAFF. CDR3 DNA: TGTGCCAGCAGCTTGCCGGGGAGGAACACTGAAGCTTTCTTT.

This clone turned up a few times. CDR3 in DNA: TGTGCCTGGGGTCAGGGGACCACTGAAGCTTTCTTT. This gives the protein CAWGQGTTEAFF. The V and J genes are TRBV30 and TRBJ1-1, with D tentatively TRBD1 (6 bases). The CDR3 sequence is 12 residues long. Germline V gene data show CDR1 as GTSNPN and CDR2 as SVGIG (reference sequence). V was pared by 5 bases and J by 4 bases, with 11 bases between.

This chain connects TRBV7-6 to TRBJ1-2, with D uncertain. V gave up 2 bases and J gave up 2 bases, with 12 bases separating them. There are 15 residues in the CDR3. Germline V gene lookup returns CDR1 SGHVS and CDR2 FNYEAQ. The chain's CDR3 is CASSLNEAPNYGYTF. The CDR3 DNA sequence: TGTGCCAGCAGCTTAAATGAGGCGCCCAACTATGGCTACACCTTC.

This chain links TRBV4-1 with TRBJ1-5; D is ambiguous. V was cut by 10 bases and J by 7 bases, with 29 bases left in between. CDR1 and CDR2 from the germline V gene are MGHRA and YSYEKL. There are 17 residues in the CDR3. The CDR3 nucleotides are TGCGCCACCACTAAAGGAGGGAATGATTACATGGGACAGCCCCAGCATTTT. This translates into CATTKGGNDYMGQPQHF.

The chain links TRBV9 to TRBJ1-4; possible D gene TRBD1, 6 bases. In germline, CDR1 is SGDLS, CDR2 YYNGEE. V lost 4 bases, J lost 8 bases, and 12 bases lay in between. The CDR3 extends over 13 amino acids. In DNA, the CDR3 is TGTGCCAGCAGCCCGGCGAGGGGGGAAAAACTGTTTTTT. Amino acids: CASSPARGEKLFF.

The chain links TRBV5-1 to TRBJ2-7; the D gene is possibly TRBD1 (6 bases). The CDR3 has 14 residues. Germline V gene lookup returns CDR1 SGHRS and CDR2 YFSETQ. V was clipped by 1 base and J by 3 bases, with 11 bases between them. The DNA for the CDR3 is TGCGCCAGCAGCTTGTTGGGGGCGAGCTACGAGCAGTACTTC. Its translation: CASSLLGASYEQYF.

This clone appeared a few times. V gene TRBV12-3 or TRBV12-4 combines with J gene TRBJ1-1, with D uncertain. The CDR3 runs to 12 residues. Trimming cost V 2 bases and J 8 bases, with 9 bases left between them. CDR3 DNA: TGTGCCAGCAGTTTACCGTCCGCGGAAGCTTTCTTT. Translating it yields CASSLPSAEAFF.

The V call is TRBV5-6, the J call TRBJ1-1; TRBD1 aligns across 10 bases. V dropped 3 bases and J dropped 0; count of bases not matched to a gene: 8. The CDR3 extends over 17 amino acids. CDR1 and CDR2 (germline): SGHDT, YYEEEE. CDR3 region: CASSSLDRGGLNTEAFF. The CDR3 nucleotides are TGTGCCAGCAGCTCCCTGGACAGGGGGGGCCTGAACACTGAAGCTTTCTTT.

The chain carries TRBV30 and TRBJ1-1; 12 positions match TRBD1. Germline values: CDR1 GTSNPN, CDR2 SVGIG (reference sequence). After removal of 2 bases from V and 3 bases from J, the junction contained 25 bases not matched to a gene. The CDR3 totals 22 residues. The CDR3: CAWSRWERFPGQGAPGDTEAFF. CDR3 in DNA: TGTGCCTGGAGTCGGTGGGAAAGGTTCCCGGGACAGGGGGCCCCAGGAGACACTGAAGCTTTCTTT.

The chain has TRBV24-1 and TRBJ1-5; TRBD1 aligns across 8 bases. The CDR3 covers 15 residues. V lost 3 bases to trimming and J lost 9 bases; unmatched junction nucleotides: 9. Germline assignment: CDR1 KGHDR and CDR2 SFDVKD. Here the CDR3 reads CATSDPGTGFPPQHF. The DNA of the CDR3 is TGTGCCACCAGTGATCCCGGGACAGGCTTTCCGCCCCAGCATTTT.

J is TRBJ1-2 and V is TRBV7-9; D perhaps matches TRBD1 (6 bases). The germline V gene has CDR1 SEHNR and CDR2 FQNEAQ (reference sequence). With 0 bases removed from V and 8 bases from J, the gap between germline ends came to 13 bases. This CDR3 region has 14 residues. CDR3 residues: CASSLAPGVGGYTF. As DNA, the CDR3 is TGTGCCAGCAGCTTAGCCCCAGGGGTAGGAGGCTACACCTTC.

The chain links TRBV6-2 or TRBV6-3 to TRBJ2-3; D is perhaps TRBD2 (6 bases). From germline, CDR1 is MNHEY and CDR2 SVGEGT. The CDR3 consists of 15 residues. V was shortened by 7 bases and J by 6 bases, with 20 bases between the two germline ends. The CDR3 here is CASTPRDWGVDTQYF. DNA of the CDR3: TGTGCCAGCACCCCCCGGGACTGGGGGGTGGATACGCAGTATTTT.

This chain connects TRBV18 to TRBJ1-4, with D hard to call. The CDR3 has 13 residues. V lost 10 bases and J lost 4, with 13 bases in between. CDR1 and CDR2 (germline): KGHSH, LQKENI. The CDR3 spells CATRLSINEKLFF. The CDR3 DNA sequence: TGTGCCACCCGACTGTCGATTAATGAAAAACTGTTTTTT.

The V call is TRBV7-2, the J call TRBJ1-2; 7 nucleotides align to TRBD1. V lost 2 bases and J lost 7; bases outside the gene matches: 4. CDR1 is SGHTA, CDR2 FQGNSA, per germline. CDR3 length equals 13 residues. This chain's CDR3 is CASSLRDSPGYTF. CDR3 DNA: TGTGCCAGCAGCTTAAGGGACAGTCCTGGCTACACCTTC.